The present T cell receptor beta chain was sequenced within a study of cytomegalovirus exposure and HLA in healthy donors (dated by TCRdb to about 2017). In terms of the full investigation: An earlier analysis of some 500 of the donors reported more than 250 Gb of sequence data and some 100 million unique TCR beta sequences from about 200 million T cells. To study patterns of TCR occurrence, a later analysis re-analyzed previously published TCR beta repertoires from around 660 donors and added high-resolution HLA genotyping. The T cell repertoires of 670 or so subjects were profiled by immunosequencing and related to cytomegalovirus serostatus. Among 300 to 500 genotyped donors of the cohort, an average of roughly 230,000 unique TCR beta nucleotide sequences was sequenced per donor, of which roughly 17% were non-productive. Donor age, sex, ethnicity and CMV serostatus were compiled together with the repertoire data. In addition to the first cohort of approximately 670 subjects, a separate validation cohort of approximately 130 different subjects was used. A later genetic analysis took genome-wide SNP genotypes for about 55% of the 666 donors and used that subset as a discovery cohort. All discovery cohort repertoires had been generated using a single sequencing platform. An early release covering just under 650 HLA-typed donors comprised about 300 gigabases of sequencing data and roughly 85 million unique TCR sequences. The number of donors typed differed by locus, with about 629-630 for A, B, C, DRB1 and DQB1, 522 for DQA1, 600 to 610 for DPA1, and roughly 450 for DPB1. In the later analysis, no new phenotypic data were used to find candidate immune exposures; instead, reliance was placed on TCR beta sequences and their occurrence across donors. The genetic ancestry cluster associated with self-reported Caucasian donors included 81% of the 300 to 400 genotyped donors. Both class I and class II loci were covered by HLA typing, at four-digit resolution. The aim of the study was to test whether cataloging public T cell receptors could identify signatures of past pathogen exposure. Because of strong linkage in the cohort, four to six DR-DQ haplotypes were treated as single units for association and clustering. To decide whether each TCR beta V gene segment behaved as functional or pseudogenic, an earlier analysis of some 600 of the donors relied on high-throughput TCR beta sequencing. The study combined high-throughput TCR immunosequencing, statistical association of individual TCRs with disease status, and machine learning to predict cytomegalovirus infection status. Paper-wide results and their limitations: In a later analysis, over 15,000 TCR beta sequences were associated with specific HLA alleles at a false discovery rate of 0.05. A further reported finding was that TCR beta sequences accurately predicted the HLA-A and HLA-B alleles for most subjects in the first cohort. The authors suggested that the approach could potentially be generalized to other disease states and immunological phenotypes. The 87-base-pair reads could not distinguish some IMGT-functional V segments, including TRBV6-2 and TRBV6-3, so those segments were excluded. Immune exposure information for the cohort was limited to CMV serostatus. Correlated functional status among segregating V segments might reflect linkage disequilibrium, but an unknown experimental factor could not be ruled out. A later genetic analysis reported fewer N-insertions in productive TCRs among donors in an Asian-associated ancestry cluster than the approximately 670-donor mean. According to a later analysis, TCR association rates differed among HLA loci, with DRB1 alleles showing the most associated TCRs and HLA-C alleles showing the fewest. V-gene and J-gene trimming of TCR beta chains was associated with a missense DCLRE1C variant in a later genetic analysis, and the association was replicated in an independent cohort. The classifier was reported to diagnose cytomegalovirus status with high specificity and sensitivity in both the original and validation cohorts. Most TCR sequences were seen in very few donors, while some public TCRs were found in many individuals. A cluster of highly shared sequence variants was judged likely to represent a technical artifact of the sequencing pipeline. A later analysis found that most CMV-associated TCR beta chains appeared HLA-restricted, with HLA associations seemingly driven largely by CMV exposure. A few of the identified cytomegalovirus-associated TCR beta chains were confirmed in vitro to be specific for cytomegalovirus antigens. A later analysis reported that several top co-occurrence clusters appeared linked to parvovirus B19, influenza, CMV and Epstein-Barr virus. Presence/absence analyses assumed roughly uniform sequencing depth across donors, an assumption that may not hold. In an earlier analysis of more than 450 of the donors, most TCR beta V segments were observed in productive rearrangements about 90% or about 30% of the time, broadly matching IMGT annotations. In a later analysis, HLA-associated TCR beta chains were found to be more clonally expanded and to have lower generation probabilities than equally common non-associated chains. The study listed 164 TCR beta chains as associated with cytomegalovirus. When HLA alleles, especially DR and DQ, strongly co-occurred, TCR associations were difficult to assign to individual alleles. Because HLA typing was unavailable for some donors at each locus, only the typed subset was used in association tests. In this cohort, only TCR beta chains were sequenced, and detectable features were limited by the absence of alpha or paired-chain data. The earlier analysis of almost 600 of the donors excluded around 17 rarely observed V segments, including chromosome 9 orphons, because counts were too low.

Library construction relied on the immunoSEQ multiplex PCR assay. For the multiplex PCR, a mixture combining 60 forward primers for TCR Vbeta segments and 13 reverse primers for TCR Jbeta segments was used. The CDR3 region of rearranged TCR beta genes was amplified from genomic DNA by a multiplex PCR assay. The amplified TCR beta libraries were sequenced on the Illumina HiSeq System as 87-base-pair reads. Per the original workflow: Across the 700 or so repertoires, a later analysis counted 60 million to 90 million unique TCR beta chains, about 10 million of which were shared by at least two donors. Raw reads were error-corrected and collapsed into unique sequences with a nearest-neighbor algorithm that merged closely related sequences to remove PCR and sequencing errors. To assign V, D and J gene segments, CDR3 sequences were aligned to IMGT reference sequences. Each retained sequence needed at least a six-nucleotide match to both a V gene segment and a J gene segment. A rearrangement counted as productive if the CDR3 had no stop codons and remained in frame with V and J, and every other rearrangement counted as non-productive. CDR3 was defined by IMGT convention, running from the second conserved V-encoded cysteine to the conserved J-encoded phenylalanine. In an earlier analysis of more than 550 of the donors, sequences lacking an unambiguous match to a single V gene segment were excluded. An earlier analysis of a few hundred of the donors called V segments functional above 56.7% productive rearrangements and segregating when the between-donor standard deviation exceeded 5%. To diagnose cytomegalovirus status from the catalog of TCR beta chain sequences, a statistical classification framework was built. A later analysis assigned V and J genes by comparing TCR nucleotide sequences with IMGT/GENE-DB human TR gene sequences. In a later analysis, CDR3 sequences and most-parsimonious VDJ recombination scenarios were assigned using the TCRdist pipeline. A later analysis defined each TCR beta chain by its CDR3 amino acid sequence plus V-gene family, and excluded reads lacking a unique V-gene family. To address suspected cross-contamination and a sequencing artifact, a later analysis removed several hundred highly shared, low-generation-probability nucleotide sequences. In a later analysis, a clonal expansion index was calculated for each public chain from normalized within-repertoire ranks of inferred template counts. In a later analysis, generation probabilities were computed using a VDJ recombination model fitted to out-of-frame rearrangements, and the results were checked against IGoR. A later analysis scored TCR-TCR, TCR-HLA and TCR-CMV co-occurrence with hypergeometric tests, applying a repertoire-size bias correction to TCR pairs. To estimate false discovery rates, a later analysis permuted the HLA or CMV assignments 20 times. In a later analysis, co-occurring TCRs were grouped using DBSCAN, with TCRdist sequence similarity added in when clustering inside HLA-allele-positive subsets. Repertoires with fewer than 30,000 or more than 120,000 public chains were left out of co-occurrence clustering, as were about 5 repertoires with anomalous nucleotide sharing. The source is immuneACCESS, and TCRdb retained only in-frame sequences with V and J called. Part of the clones is not carried over; for the studies checked, unresolved V genes explain less than half of this, and the remainder is unexplained. From that table come the V and J calls and clone size; the DNA was used to work out D and trimming. The table for this sample lists about 200,000 clones; 65% to 90% of them were counted only once. Approximately 0.31% of the sample belongs to the ten largest clones.

The germline V gene supplies CDR1 SGDLS and CDR2 YYNGEE. Trimming takes 3 bases off V and 4 bases off J; junction bases not matched to a gene: 4. Including cysteine and phenylalanine, the CDR3 has 15 amino acids. Only the CDR3 part of the read is kept: 45 bases, read in frame from the first base. The cohort comprised 710 or so healthy bone marrow donors. Cohort members were all nominally healthy when sampled, although unrecorded immune exposures were likely present. The donor tested CMV seronegative and was one of the 352 seronegative cohort members. Every donor gave a peripheral blood sample, and the peripheral blood mononuclear cells from that sample were used for TCR beta sequencing. Genomic DNA extraction from the blood cell samples was performed with the Qiagen DNeasy Blood Extraction Kit. Comment on this clone: Its antigen remains unidentified. The sample holds no much larger clone one base away, and base qualities are not on file.

The sequence was collected from a woman in her twenties or thirties in good health and CMV-seronegative. This chain is built from TRBV9 and TRBJ2-1; TRBD2 agrees with 10 junctional bases. Sequencing input: PBMCs. The CDR3 region: CASSASGLAYNEQFF. The DNA sequence is TGTGCCAGCAGCGCCTCGGGACTAGCGTACAATGAGCAGTTCTTC.